One T cell receptor beta chain is described in this entry. The antigen is undetermined. This CDR3 spans 13 amino acids. Germline V CDR1 and CDR2: LNHDA, SQIVND (reference sequence). V was shortened by 1 base and J by 10 bases, with 11 bases between the two germline ends. This sample stems from a study of tumour-infiltrating T cells in Burkitt lymphoma. Study details: Patients covered every epidemiological subtype of Burkitt lymphoma. Survival, overall and progression-free, tracked with productive clonality. Study outcomes and limitations: Public clonotypes, several, appeared across numerous Burkitt lymphoma patients.

Data came from immunoSEQ multiplex PCR; TCRdb stores just in-frame clones and leaves some out. The data hold over a thousand clones, with around 10% observed a single time. Sequenced sample: tumor tissue. The TCR sequence derives from a human donor with Burkitt lymphoma. The chain is built from TRBV19 and TRBJ2-1; TRBD2 is a possible D gene (6 bases). CDR3 amino acids: CASSIVYAGEQFF. CDR3 nucleotides: TGTGCCAGTAGTATAGTGTATGCGGGGGAGCAGTTCTTC.